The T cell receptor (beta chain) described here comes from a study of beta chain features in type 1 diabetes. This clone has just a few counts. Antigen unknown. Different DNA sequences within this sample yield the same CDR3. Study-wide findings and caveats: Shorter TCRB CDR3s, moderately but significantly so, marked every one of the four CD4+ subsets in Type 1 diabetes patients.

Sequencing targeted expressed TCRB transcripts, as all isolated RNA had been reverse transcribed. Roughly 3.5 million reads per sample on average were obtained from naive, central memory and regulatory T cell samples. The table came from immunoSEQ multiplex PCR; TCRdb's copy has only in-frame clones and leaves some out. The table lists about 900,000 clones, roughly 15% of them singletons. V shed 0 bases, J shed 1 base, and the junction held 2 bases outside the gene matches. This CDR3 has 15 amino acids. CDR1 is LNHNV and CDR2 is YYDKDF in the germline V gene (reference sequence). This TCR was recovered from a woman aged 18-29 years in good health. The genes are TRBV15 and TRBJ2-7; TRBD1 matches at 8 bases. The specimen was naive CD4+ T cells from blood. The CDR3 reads CATSRDGTGSYEQYF. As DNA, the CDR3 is TGTGCCACCAGCAGAGATGGGACAGGATCCTACGAGCAGTACTTC.